This entry concerns a single TCR beta chain. Its antigen is still unknown. TCRdb's table, derived via immunoSEQ multiplex PCR, lists solely in-frame clones and lacks some. Among roughly 100,000 clones, approximately 85% were seen once, and the ten largest hold around 3.7%. It was focal radiation plus CTLA-4 blockade with ipilimumab that patients with chemo-refractory metastatic non-small-cell lung cancer received. The record originates from a study of radiotherapy plus CTLA-4 blockade in lung cancer. Study findings and constraints: Radiotherapy was combined with ipilimumab, and tumor-derived TCR clones then expanded in blood. Together with interferon-beta, which increased in serum after radiation, early dynamic changes in blood T cell clones were reportedly the best predictors of response.

Germline V gives CDR1 SSHAT, CDR2 FNYEAQ (reference sequence). Trimming took 5 bases from V and 2 from J, leaving 11 bases between them. The length of the CDR3 is 14 residues. The J gene is TRBJ2-3, the V gene TRBV7-7; the D is unclear. The sequence derives from a human donor with non-small cell lung cancer who had a partial response to radiotherapy plus ipilimumab. This material consisted of peripheral blood, taken from a patient treated with radiotherapy plus ipilimumab. The DNA of the CDR3 is TGTGCCAGCAGCAAAAGAGCCCTCACAGATACGCAGTATTTT. Amino acids: CASSKRALTDTQYF.